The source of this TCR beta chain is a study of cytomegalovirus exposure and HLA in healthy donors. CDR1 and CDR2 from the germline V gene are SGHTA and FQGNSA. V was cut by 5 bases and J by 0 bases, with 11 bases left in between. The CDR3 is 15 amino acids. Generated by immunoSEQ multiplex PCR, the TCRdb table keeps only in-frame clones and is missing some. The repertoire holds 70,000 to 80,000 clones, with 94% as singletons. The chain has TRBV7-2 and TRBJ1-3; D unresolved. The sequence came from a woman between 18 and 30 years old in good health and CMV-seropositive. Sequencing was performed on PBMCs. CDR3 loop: CASSLQVDSGNTIYF. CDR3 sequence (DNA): TGTGCCAGCAGCCTCCAGGTGGACTCTGGAAACACCATATATTTT.